The present T cell receptor beta chain was sequenced within a study of blood T cell repertoires in COVID-19. Method: immunoSEQ multiplex PCR; TCRdb's copy keeps in-frame clones and lacks some. The repertoire consists of about 180,000 clones, with around 83% occurring once and the leading ten covering under 3%. The V segment lost 3 bases and the J segment 4 bases; nucleotides outside the gene matches: 8. Germline V gives CDR1 KGHSH, CDR2 LQKENI. This CDR3 contains 17 residues. The rearrangement links TRBV18 to TRBJ2-3, with 12 bases that match TRBD2. Sequencing was performed on peripheral blood. This clonotype originated in a woman aged 25 to 39 with active or convalescent COVID-19. The CDR3 DNA reads as TGTGCCAGCTCACCCCAGACTAGCGGGAGCTTCGCAGATACGCAGTATTTT. This translates into CASSPQTSGSFADTQYF.